This T cell receptor (beta chain) came from a study of identical twins (dated by TCRdb to 2016 to 2018). For the wider study: TCR alpha and beta repertoires from monozygotic twins, unrelated adults of various ages and cord blood were deep-sequenced to test whether fetal clonotypes persist. To rule out contamination, the twin experiments were replicated at different times with different library preparation protocols. Broader findings and caveats from the paper: Out-of-frame TCR alpha sharing in monozygotic twins was systematically underestimated by recombination models, whereas sharing between unrelated individuals was in agreement with the recombination models. A weaker excess of twin sharing was found in beta out-of-frame sequences because the signal-to-noise ratio was lowered by fewer shared sequences. Compared with coincidental sharing between unrelated individuals, out-of-frame TCR alpha sequences shared between twins had an excess of sequences with low generation probability. Abundant cord blood beta clonotypes carried fewer insertions; young adult naive repertoires showed a weaker similar trend, while memory repertoires showed none. Zero-insertion analyses could be partly confounded by invariant T cells such as MAIT and iNKT, although diverse VJ usage argued against such confounding for most clonotypes. Because the same donors could not be followed over many years, the conclusions depended on cross-sectional statistical analysis.

The method behind the library was 5' RACE. The instrument given in TCRdb is Illumina HiSeq 2000. Template switching introduced a universal primer binding site; the final cDNA contained a unique molecular identifier, enabling accurate counting of TCR cDNA molecules. First-strand cDNA for TCR alpha and beta chains was synthesized from specific primers in the conserved constant-segment region. To control for contamination, each cDNA library was double barcoded with a SMART-Mk sample barcode plus Illumina barcodes. TruSeq adapter sequences along with Illumina sample barcodes were introduced in two successive PCR steps. TCR alpha and beta cDNA libraries were sequenced on the Illumina HiSeq platform with custom primers. Under the source paper's analysis protocol: Unique molecular identifiers were extracted from raw reads with MiGEC, and CDR3 positions were determined with MiXCR. Recombination models were inferred per individual with the repgenHMM and IGoR tools using an EM algorithm. The analysis of shared clonotypes was done with the tcR package in R, with sharing normalized by the product of cloneset sizes. To study raw recombination without the effects of thymic and clonal selection, out-of-frame nonproductive sequences were analyzed. Through fastp at Q25 and MiXCR, TCRdb rebuilt clones from the public reads, retaining in-frame beta chains. Merged by CDR3 protein, the rows form single entries marked with the most common genes and DNA. Here the V and J calls rest on TCRdb's processing, not on the authors' analysis. The sample table lists 400,000 to 500,000 distinct CDR3 sequences, roughly an eighth of them with a count of one. 0.98% of the sample lies in the top ten.

At least ten counts were recorded for this clonotype. Its antigen remains undetermined. No base-level quality is on record; no much larger clone is a single base apart. Every donor in the study was a healthy Caucasian. Three pairs of female monozygotic twins, all aged about 18 to 30 years, made up the twin cohort. Positive isolation kits from Invitrogen were used to isolate the CD4+ and CD8+ T cell populations. V is shortened by 3 bases, J by 0 bases, and the region joining them spans 9 bases. Taken from cysteine to phenylalanine, the CDR3 has 15 residues. This entry keeps only the CDR3 DNA: 45 bases, framed from base 1. The CDR1 and CDR2 encoded by the germline V gene are LGHNA and YSLEER. These same data were also listed under a study on yellow fever vaccine responses in identical twins. Per the second study: The T cell response to vaccination in identical twins was reported by the authors to appear partly convergent and partly personalized. In identical twins, the study followed T cell clones that responded to the vaccine with precision.

The chain is assembled from TRBV4-3 and TRBJ1-5; the D gene is perhaps TRBD1, from 5 matching bases. This TCR came from a woman younger than 35 in good health. The sample consisted of CD4+ T cells sorted from blood. The DNA reads as follows: TGCGCCAGCAGCCAGGGGCAAAATAGCAATCAGCCCCAGCATTTT. Its protein reads: CASSQGQNSNQPQHF.